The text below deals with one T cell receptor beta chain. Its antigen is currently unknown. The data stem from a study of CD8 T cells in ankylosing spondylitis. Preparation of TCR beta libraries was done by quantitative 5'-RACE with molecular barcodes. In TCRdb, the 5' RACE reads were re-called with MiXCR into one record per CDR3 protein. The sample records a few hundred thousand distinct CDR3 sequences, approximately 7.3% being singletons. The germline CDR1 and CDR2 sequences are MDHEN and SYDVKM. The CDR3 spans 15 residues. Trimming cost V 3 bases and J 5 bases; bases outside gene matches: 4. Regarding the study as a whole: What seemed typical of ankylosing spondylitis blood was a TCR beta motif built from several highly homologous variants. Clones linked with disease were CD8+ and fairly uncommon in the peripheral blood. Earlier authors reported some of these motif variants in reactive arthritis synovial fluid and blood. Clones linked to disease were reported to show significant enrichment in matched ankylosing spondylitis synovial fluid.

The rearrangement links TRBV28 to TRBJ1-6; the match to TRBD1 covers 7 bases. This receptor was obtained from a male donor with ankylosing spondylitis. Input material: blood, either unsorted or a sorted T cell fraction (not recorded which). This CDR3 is CASSFDRENNSPLHF. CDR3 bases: TGTGCCAGCAGTTTCGACAGGGAGAATAATTCACCCCTCCACTTT. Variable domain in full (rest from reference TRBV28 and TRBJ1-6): DVKVTQSSRYLVKRTGEKVFLECVQDMDHENMFWYRQDPGLGLRLIYFSYDVKMKEKGDIPEGYSVSREKKERFSLILESASTNQTSMYLCASSFDRENNSPLHFGNGTRLTVT.